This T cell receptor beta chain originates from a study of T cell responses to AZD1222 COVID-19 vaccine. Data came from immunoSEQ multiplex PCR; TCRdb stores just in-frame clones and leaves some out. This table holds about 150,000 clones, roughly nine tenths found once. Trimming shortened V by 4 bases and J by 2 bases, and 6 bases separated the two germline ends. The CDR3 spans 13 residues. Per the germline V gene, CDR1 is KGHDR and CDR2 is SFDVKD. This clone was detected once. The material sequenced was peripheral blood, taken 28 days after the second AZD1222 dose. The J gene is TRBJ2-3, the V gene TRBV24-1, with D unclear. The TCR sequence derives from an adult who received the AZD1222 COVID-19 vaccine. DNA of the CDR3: TGTGCCACCAGTGACCCCTACACAGATACGCAGTATTTT. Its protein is CATSDPYTDTQYF.